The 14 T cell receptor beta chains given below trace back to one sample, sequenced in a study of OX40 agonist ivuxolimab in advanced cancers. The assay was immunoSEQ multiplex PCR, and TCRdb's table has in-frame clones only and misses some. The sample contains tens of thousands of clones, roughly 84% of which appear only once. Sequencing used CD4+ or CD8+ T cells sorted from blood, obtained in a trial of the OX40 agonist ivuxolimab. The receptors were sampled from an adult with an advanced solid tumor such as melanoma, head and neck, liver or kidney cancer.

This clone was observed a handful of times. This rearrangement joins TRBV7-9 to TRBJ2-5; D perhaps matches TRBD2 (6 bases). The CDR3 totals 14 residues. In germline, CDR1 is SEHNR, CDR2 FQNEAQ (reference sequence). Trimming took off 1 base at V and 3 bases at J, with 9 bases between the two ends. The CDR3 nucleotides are TGTGCCAGCAGCTTAGATGGAGGGGAAGAGACCCAGTACTTC. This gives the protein CASSLDGGEETQYF.

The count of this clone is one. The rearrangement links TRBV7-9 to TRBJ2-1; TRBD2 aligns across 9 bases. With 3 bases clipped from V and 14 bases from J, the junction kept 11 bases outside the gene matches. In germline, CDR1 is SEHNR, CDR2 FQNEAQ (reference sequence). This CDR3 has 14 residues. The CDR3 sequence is CASSLVAGAQEEFF. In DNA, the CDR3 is TGTGCCAGCAGCTTGGTAGCGGGGGCCCAAGAGGAGTTCTTC.

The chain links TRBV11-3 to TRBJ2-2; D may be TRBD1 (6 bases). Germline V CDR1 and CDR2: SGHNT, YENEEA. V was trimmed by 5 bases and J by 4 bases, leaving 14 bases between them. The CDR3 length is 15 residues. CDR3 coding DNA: TGTGCCAGCAGCCAAGGGGGTTTGGGCACCGGGGAGCTGTTTTTT. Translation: CASSQGGLGTGELFF.

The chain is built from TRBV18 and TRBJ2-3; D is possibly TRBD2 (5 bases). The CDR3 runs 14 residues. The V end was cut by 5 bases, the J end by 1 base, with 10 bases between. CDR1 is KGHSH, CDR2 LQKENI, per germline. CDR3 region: CASSSTRGTDTQYF. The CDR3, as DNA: TGTGCCAGCTCATCAACGAGGGGCACAGATACGCAGTATTTT.

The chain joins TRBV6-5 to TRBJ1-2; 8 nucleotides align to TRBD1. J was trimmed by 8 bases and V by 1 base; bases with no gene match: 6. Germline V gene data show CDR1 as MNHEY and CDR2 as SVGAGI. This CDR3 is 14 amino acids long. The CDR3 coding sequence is TGTGCCAGCAGTTACTGGGACAGGTCGGACGGCTACACCTTC. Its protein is CASSYWDRSDGYTF.

The CDR3 DNA reads as TGTGCCAGCAGGGGGACTAGCAACGGTGAGCAGTTCTTC. Translating gives CASRGTSNGEQFF. V usage is TRBV28 and J usage is TRBJ2-1; TRBD2 agrees at 9 bases. CDR3 size: 13 residues. From germline, CDR1 is MDHEN and CDR2 SYDVKM. V was pared by 6 bases and J by 9 bases, with 6 bases of the junction left unmatched.

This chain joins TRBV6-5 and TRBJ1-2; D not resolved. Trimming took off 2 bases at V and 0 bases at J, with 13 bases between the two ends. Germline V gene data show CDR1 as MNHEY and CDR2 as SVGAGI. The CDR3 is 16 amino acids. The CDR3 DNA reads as TGTGCCAGCAGTTACACTAGGGCCTCCGCTAACTATGGCTACACCTTC. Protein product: CASSYTRASANYGYTF.

The CDR3: CASSLVTSGSTDTQYF. The CDR3 DNA sequence: TGTGCCAGCAGCTTAGTGACTAGCGGAAGCACAGATACGCAGTATTTT. The chain employs TRBV7-2 and TRBJ2-3; TRBD2 agrees at 9 bases. Germline loops: CDR1 SGHTA, CDR2 FQGNSA. V trimming: 1 base; J trimming: 0 bases; junction bases outside the gene matches: 2. The CDR3 consists of 16 residues. Drawing the rest from reference TRBV7-2 and TRBJ2-3, the complete variable domain is GAGVSQSPSNKVTEKGKDVELRCDPISGHTALYWYRQSLGQGLEFLIYFQGNSAPDKSGLPSDRFSAERTGGSVSTLTIQRTQQEDSAVYLCASSLVTSGSTDTQYFGPGTRLTVL.

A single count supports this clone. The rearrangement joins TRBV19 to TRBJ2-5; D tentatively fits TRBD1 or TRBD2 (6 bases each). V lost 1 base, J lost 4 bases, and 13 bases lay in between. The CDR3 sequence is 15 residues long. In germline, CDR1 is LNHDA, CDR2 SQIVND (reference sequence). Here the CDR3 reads CASSIGGGLVETQYF. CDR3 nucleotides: TGTGCCAGTAGTATAGGTGGGGGGCTGGTAGAGACCCAGTACTTC. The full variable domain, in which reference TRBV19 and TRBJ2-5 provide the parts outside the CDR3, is DGGITQSPKYLFRKEGQNVTLSCEQNLNHDAMYWYRQDPGQGLRLIYYSQIVNDFQKGDIAEGYSVSREKKESFPLTVTSAQKNPTAFYLCASSIGGGLVETQYFGPGTRLLVL.

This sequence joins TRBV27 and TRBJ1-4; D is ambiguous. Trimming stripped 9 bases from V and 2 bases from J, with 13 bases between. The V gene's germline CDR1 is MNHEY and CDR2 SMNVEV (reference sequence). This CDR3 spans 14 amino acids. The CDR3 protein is CASGLVGTNEKLFF. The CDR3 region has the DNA TGTGCCAGTGGCCTAGTTGGGACTAATGAAAAACTGTTTTTT.

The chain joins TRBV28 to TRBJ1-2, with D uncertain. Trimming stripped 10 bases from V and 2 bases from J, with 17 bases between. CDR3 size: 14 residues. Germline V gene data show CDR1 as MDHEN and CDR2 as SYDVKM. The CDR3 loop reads CATQFSPPNYGYTF. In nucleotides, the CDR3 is TGTGCCACCCAGTTTTCTCCACCGAACTATGGCTACACCTTC.

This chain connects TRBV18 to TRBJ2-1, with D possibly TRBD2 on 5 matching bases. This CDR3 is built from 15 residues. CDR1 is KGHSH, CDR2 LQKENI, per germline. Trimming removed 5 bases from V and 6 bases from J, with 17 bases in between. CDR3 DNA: TGTGCCAGCTCATCGGCTACTAGAGACGTCAATGAGCAGTTCTTC. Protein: CASSSATRDVNEQFF.

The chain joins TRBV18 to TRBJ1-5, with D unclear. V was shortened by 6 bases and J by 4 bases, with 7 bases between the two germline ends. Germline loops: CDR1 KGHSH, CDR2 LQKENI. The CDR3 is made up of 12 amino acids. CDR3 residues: CASSTENQPQHF. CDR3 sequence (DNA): TGTGCCAGCTCCACGGAGAATCAGCCCCAGCATTTT. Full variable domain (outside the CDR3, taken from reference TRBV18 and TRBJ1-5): NAGVMQNPRHLVRRRGQEARLRCSPMKGHSHVYWYRQLPEEGLKFMVYLQKENIIDESGMPKERFSAEFPKEGPSILRIQQVVRGDSAAYFCASSTENQPQHFGDGTRLSIL.

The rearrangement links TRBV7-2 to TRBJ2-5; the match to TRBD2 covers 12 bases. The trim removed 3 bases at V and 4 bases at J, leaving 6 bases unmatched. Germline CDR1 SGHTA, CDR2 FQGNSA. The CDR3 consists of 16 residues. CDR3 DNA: TGTGCCAGCAGCTTCTCACTAGCGGGGGGTGGAGAGACCCAGTACTTC. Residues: CASSFSLAGGGETQYF.